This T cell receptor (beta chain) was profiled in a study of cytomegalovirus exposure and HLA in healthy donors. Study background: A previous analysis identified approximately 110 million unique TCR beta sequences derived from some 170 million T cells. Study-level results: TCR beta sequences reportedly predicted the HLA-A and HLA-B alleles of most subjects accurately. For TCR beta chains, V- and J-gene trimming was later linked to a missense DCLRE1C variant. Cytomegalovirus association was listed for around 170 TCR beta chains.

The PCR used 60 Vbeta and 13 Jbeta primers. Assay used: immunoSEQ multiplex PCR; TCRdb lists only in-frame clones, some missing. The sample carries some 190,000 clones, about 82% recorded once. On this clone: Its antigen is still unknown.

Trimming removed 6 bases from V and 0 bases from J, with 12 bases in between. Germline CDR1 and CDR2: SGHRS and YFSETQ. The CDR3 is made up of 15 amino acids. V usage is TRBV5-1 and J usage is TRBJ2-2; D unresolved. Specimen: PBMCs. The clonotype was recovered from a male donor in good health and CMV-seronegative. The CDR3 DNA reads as TGCGCCAGCAACACCGCAGTTCCGAACACCGGGGAGCTGTTTTTT. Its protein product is CASNTAVPNTGELFF.